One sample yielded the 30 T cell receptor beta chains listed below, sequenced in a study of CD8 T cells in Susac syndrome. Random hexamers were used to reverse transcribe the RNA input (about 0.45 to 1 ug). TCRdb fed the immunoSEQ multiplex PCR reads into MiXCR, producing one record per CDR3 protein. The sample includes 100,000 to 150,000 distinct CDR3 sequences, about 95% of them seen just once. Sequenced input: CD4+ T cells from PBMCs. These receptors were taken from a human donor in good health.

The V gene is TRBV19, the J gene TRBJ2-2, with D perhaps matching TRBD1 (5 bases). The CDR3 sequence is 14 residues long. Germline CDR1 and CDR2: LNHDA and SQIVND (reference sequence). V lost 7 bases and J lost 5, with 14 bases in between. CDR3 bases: TGTGCCAGTAAGCAGGGCCGAAGGACCGGGGAGCTGTTTTTT. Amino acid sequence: CASKQGRRTGELFF.

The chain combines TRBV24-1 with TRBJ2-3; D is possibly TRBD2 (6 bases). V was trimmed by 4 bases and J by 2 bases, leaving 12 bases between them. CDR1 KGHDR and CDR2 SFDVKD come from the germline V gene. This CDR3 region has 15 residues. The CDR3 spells CATSDPGGVTDTQYF. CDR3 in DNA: TGTGCCACCAGTGACCCGGGCGGGGTCACAGATACGCAGTATTTT.

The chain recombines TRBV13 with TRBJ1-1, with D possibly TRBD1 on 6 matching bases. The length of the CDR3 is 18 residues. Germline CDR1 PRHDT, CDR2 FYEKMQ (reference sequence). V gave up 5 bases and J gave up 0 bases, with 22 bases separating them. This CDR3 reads CASSPRGPSAPMNTEAFF. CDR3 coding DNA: TGTGCCAGCAGCCCCCGGGGGCCCTCTGCGCCCATGAACACTGAAGCTTTCTTT. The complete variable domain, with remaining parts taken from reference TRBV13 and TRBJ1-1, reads AAGVIQSPRHLIKEKRETATLKCYPIPRHDTVYWYQQGPGQDPQFLISFYEKMQSDKGSIPDRFSAQQFSDYHSELNMSSLELGDSALYFCASSPRGPSAPMNTEAFFGQGTRLTVV.

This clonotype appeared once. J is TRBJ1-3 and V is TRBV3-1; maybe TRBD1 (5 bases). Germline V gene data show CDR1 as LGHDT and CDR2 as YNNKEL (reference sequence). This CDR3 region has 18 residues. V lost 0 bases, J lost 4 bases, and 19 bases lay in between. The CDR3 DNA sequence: TGTGCCAGCAGCCAAGACTGGGGGGGAGGAGGCGCCGGAAACACCATATATTTT. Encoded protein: CASSQDWGGGGAGNTIYF. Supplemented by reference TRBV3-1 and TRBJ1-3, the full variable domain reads DTAVSQTPKYLVTQMGNDKSIKCEQNLGHDTMYWYKQDSKKFLKIMFSYNNKELIINETVPNRFSPKSPDKAHLNLHINSLELGDSAVYFCASSQDWGGGGAGNTIYFGEGSWLTVV.

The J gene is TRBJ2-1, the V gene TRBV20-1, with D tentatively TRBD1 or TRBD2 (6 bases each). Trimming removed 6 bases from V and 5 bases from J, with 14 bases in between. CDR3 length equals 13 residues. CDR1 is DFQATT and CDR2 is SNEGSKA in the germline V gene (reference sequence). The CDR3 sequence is CSAPGRGHNEQFF. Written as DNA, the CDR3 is TGCAGTGCCCCGGGACGGGGGCACAATGAGCAGTTCTTC.

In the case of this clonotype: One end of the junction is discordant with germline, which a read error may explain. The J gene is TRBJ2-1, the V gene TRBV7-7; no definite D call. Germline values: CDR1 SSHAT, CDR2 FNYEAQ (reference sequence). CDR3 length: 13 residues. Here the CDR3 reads CASSLNTDNEQFF. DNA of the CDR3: TGTGCTAGCAGCTTAAATACAGACAATGAGCAGTTCTTC.

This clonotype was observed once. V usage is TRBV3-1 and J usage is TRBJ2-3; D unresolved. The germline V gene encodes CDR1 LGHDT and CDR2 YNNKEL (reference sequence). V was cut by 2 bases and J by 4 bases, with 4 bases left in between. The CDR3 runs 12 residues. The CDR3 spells CASSQYPDTQYF. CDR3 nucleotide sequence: TGTGCCAGCAGCCAATACCCAGATACGCAGTATTTT.

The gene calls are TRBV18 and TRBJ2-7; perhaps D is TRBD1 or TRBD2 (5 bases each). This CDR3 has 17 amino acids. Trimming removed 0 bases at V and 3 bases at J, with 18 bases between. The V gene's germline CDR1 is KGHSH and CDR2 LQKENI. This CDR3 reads CASSPPVSSKGVYEQYF. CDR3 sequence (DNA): TGTGCCAGCTCACCACCAGTCTCTAGCAAAGGGGTCTACGAGCAGTACTTC.

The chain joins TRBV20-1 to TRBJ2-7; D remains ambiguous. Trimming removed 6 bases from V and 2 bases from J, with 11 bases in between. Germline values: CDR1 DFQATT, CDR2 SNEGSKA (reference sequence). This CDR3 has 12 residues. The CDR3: CSARGRAYEQYF. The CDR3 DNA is TGCAGTGCCCGTGGACGGGCCTACGAGCAGTACTTC.

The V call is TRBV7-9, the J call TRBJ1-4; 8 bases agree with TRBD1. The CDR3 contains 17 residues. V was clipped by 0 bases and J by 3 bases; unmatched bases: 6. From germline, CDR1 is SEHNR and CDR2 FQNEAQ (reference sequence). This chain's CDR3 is CASSLAVVDRANEKLFF. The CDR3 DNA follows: TGTGCCAGCAGCTTAGCCGTCGTGGACAGGGCTAATGAAAAACTGTTTTTT.

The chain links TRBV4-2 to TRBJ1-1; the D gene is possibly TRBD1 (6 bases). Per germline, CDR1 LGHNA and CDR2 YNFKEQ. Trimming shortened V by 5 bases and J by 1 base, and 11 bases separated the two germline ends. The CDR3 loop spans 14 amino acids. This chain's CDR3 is CASSSPGQNTEAFF. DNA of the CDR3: TGTGCCAGCAGCTCACCGGGACAGAACACTGAAGCTTTCTTT.

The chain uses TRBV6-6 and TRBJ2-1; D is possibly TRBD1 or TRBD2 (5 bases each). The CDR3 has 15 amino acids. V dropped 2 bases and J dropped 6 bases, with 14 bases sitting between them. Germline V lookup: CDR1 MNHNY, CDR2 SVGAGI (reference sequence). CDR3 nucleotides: TGTGCCAGCAGTTACGGGAGAGGGGCGGGCAATGAGCAGTTCTTC. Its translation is CASSYGRGAGNEQFF.

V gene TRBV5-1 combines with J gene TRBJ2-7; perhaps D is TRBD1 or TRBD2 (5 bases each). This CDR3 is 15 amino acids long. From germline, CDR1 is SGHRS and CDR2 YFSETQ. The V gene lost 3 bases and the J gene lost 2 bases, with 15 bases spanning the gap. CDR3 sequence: CASSSDRDVTYEQYF. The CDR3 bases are TGCGCCAGCAGCTCGGACCGGGACGTTACCTACGAGCAGTACTTC.

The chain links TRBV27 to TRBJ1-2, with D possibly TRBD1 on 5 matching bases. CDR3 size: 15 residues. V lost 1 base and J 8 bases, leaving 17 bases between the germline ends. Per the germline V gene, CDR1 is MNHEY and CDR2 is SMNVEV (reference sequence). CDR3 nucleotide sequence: TGTGCCAGCAGTTTATTGGCGGGCAGGGCGAGCGGCTACACCTTC. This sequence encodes CASSLLAGRASGYTF.

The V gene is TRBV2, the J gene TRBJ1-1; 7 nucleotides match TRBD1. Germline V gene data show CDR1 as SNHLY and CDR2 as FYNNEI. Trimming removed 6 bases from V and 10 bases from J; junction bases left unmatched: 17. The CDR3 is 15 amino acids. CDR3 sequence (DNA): TGTGCCAGCAGAGGGGCAGGACGATCTTCAGGGGGAGCTTTCTTT. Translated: CASRGAGRSSGGAFF.

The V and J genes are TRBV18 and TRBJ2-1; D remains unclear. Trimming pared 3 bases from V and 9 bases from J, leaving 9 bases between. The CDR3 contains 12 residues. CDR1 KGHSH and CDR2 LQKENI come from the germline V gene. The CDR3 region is CASSPVDIEQFF. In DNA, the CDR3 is TGTGCCAGCTCACCGGTGGATATTGAGCAGTTCTTC.

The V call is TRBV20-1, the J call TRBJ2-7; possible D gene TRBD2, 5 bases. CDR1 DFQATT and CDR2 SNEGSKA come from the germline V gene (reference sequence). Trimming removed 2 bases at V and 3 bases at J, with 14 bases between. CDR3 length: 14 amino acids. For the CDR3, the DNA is TGCAGTGCTAGATCGGGATTTCCCGGCTACGAGCAGTACTTC. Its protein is CSARSGFPGYEQYF.

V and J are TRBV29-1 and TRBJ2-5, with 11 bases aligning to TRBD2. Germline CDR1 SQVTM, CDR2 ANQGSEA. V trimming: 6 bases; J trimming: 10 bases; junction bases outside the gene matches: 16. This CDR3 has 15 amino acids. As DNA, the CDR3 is TGCAGCGTCGGCAAAATTAGCGGGAGGGGCGGCGACCAGTACTTC. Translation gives CSVGKISGRGGDQYF. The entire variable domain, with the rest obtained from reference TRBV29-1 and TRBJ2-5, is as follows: SAVISQKPSRDICQRGTSLTIQCQVDSQVTMMFWYRQQPGQSLTLIATANQGSEATYESGFVIDKFPISRPNLTFSTLTVSNMSPEDSSIYLCSVGKISGRGGDQYFGPGTRLLVL.

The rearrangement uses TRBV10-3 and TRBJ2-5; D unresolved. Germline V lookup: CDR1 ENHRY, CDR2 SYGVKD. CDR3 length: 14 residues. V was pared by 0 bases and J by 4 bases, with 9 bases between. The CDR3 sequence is CAISESGVRETQYF. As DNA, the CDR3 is TGTGCCATCAGTGAGTCTGGGGTTAGAGAGACCCAGTACTTC.

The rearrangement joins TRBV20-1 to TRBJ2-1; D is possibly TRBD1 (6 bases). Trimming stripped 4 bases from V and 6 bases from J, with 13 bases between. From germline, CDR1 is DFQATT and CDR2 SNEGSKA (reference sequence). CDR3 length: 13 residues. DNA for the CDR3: TGCAGTGCTACGCGACAGGTCCGCAATGAGCAGTTCTTC. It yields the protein CSATRQVRNEQFF.

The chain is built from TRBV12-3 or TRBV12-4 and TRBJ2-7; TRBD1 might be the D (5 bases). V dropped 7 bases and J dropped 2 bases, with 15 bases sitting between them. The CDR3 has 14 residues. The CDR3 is CASTLGAETYEQYF. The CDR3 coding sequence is TGTGCCAGCACCCTTGGGGCGGAGACCTACGAGCAGTACTTC.

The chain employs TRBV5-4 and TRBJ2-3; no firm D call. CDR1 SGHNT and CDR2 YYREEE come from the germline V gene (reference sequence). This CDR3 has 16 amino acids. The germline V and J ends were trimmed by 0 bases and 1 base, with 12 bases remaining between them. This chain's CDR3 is CASSLGTAGGTDTQYF. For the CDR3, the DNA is TGTGCCAGCAGCTTGGGAACGGCCGGTGGCACAGATACGCAGTATTTT.

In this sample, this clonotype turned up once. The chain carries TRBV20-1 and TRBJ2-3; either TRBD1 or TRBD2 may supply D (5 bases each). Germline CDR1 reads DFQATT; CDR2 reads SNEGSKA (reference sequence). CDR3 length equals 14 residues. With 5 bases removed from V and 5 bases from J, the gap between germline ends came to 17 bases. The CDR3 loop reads CSAQGGGEKDTQYF. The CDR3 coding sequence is TGCAGTGCTCAGGGTGGGGGAGAGAAAGATACGCAGTATTTT.

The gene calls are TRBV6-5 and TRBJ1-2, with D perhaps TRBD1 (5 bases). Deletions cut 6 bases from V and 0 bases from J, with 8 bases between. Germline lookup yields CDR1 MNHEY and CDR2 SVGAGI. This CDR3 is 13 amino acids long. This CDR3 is CASSRQSNYGYTF. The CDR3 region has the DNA TGTGCCAGCAGCCGACAGTCTAACTATGGCTACACCTTC.

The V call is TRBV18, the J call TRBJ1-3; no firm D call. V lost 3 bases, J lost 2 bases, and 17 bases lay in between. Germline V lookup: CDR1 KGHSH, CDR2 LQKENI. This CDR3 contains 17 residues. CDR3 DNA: TGTGCCAGCTCACCTTGGGTGACGGGGTCGCCTGGAAACACCATATATTTT. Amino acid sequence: CASSPWVTGSPGNTIYF.

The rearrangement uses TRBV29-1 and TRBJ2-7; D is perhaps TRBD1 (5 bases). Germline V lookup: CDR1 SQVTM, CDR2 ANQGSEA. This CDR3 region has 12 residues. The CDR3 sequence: CRVSLGAREQYF. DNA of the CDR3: TGCAGAGTTTCATTAGGGGCGCGGGAGCAGTACTTC.

The CDR3: CASGRQLAGGTETQYF. CDR3 coding DNA: TGTGCTAGTGGCCGACAATTAGCGGGAGGAACAGAGACCCAGTACTTC. This chain uses TRBV12-5 with TRBJ2-5, with 10 nucleotides matching TRBD2. CDR1 and CDR2 (germline): LGHNT, FRNRAP. The V gene end was trimmed by 6 bases and the J gene end by 4 bases; junction bases not matched to a gene: 11. The CDR3 has 16 residues.

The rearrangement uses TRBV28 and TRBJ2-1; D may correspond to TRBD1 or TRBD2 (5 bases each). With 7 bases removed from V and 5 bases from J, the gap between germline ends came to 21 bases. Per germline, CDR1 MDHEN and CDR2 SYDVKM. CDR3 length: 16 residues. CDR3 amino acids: CASISLGEGRDNEQFF. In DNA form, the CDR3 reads TGTGCCAGCATTTCCTTGGGGGAAGGAAGGGACAATGAGCAGTTCTTC.

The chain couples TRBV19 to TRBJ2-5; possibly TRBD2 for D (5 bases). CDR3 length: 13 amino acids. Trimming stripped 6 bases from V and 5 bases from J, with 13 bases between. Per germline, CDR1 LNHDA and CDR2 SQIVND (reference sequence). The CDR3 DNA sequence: TGTGCCAGTAGCCTCACCACTAGGGAGACCCAGTACTTC. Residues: CASSLTTRETQYF.

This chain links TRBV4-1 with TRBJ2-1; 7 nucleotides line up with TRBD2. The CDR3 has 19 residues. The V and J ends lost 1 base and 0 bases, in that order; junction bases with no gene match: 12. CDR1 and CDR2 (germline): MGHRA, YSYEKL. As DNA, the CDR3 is TGCGCCAGCAGCCAAGTCGGCGGGAGCTTCGTTAGCTCCTACAATGAGCAGTTCTTC. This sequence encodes CASSQVGGSFVSSYNEQFF.